These T cell receptor beta chains were read from a single sample in a study of T cell responses to AZD1222 COVID-19 vaccine. The protocol was immunoSEQ multiplex PCR, while the TCRdb copy is restricted to in-frame clones and leaves out a portion. The sample lists roughly 92,000 clones; around 90% were seen once. This sample comprised peripheral blood, obtained on day 0 of AZD1222 vaccination. The receptor set was obtained from an adult in good health. Each CDR3 is given with its conserved first and last residue. The order of the fields is J gene, V gene, D gene, CDR3 length, clone size, CDR3 protein, CDR3 DNA. D genes are given only for firm matches. Not every row has a clone size; where given, it reads once, few, many or a size class.

j_call: TRBJ2-5
v_call: TRBV9
d_call: TRBD1
cdr3_length: 15
clone_size: -
cdr3_aa: CASRGGTGAQETQYF
cdr3_nt: TGTGCCAGCAGAGGGGGGACAGGGGCCCAAGAGACCCAGTACTTC

j_call: TRBJ1-2
v_call: TRBV19
d_call: -
cdr3_length: 13
clone_size: -
cdr3_aa: CATDSTGNYGYTF
cdr3_nt: TGTGCCACCGACTCCACGGGGAACTATGGCTACACCTTC

j_call: TRBJ1-6
v_call: TRBV7-2
d_call: -
cdr3_length: 16
clone_size: -
cdr3_aa: CASSLASYGQRQPLHF
cdr3_nt: TGTGCCAGCAGCTTAGCTTCGTATGGCCAACGTCAACCCCTCCACTTT

j_call: TRBJ1-2
v_call: TRBV30
d_call: -
cdr3_length: 17
clone_size: once
cdr3_aa: CAWSVSQRGTPNYGYTF
cdr3_nt: TGTGCCTGGAGTGTCTCTCAACGTGGGACCCCTAACTATGGCTACACCTTC

j_call: TRBJ1-3
v_call: TRBV7-2
d_call: -
cdr3_length: 17
clone_size: -
cdr3_aa: CASSTEVGGGSGNTIYF
cdr3_nt: TGTGCCAGCAGTACCGAGGTTGGCGGTGGCTCTGGAAACACCATATATTTT

j_call: TRBJ1-4
v_call: TRBV19
d_call: -
cdr3_length: 15
clone_size: many
cdr3_aa: CASSTGHLGGEKLFF
cdr3_nt: TGTGCCAGTAGTACCGGACATCTGGGCGGCGAAAAACTGTTTTTT

j_call: TRBJ2-1
v_call: TRBV18
d_call: -
cdr3_length: 17
clone_size: -
cdr3_aa: CASSSTVGTPSYNEQFF
cdr3_nt: TGTGCCAGCTCATCGACAGTAGGGACCCCCTCCTACAATGAGCAGTTCTTC

j_call: TRBJ1-5
v_call: TRBV5-5
d_call: -
cdr3_length: 14
clone_size: -
cdr3_aa: CASSFSTFRQPQHF
cdr3_nt: TGTGCCAGCAGCTTTTCGACTTTCCGGCAGCCCCAGCATTTT

j_call: TRBJ1-5
v_call: TRBV7-3
d_call: -
cdr3_length: 13
clone_size: once
cdr3_aa: CASSQDGNQPQHF
cdr3_nt: TGTGCCAGCAGCCAGGACGGCAATCAGCCCCAGCATTTT

j_call: TRBJ1-1
v_call: TRBV18
d_call: -
cdr3_length: 12
clone_size: -
cdr3_aa: CASSAGLTEAFF
cdr3_nt: TGTGCCAGCTCGGCAGGACTTACTGAAGCTTTCTTT

j_call: TRBJ1-6
v_call: TRBV7-9
d_call: -
cdr3_length: 15
clone_size: -
cdr3_aa: CASSPTGSYNSPLHF
cdr3_nt: TGTGCCAGCAGCCCGACCGGCTCCTATAATTCACCCCTCCACTTT

j_call: TRBJ1-1
v_call: TRBV7-8
d_call: -
cdr3_length: 14
clone_size: -
cdr3_aa: CASSREQGSTEAFF
cdr3_nt: TGTGCCAGCAGCCGAGAACAGGGTAGTACTGAAGCTTTCTTT

j_call: TRBJ1-5
v_call: TRBV5-6
d_call: -
cdr3_length: 15
clone_size: -
cdr3_aa: CASNERRFSNQPQHF
cdr3_nt: TGTGCCAGCAACGAGAGGAGATTTAGCAATCAGCCCCAGCATTTT

j_call: TRBJ2-3
v_call: TRBV11-3
d_call: TRBD2
cdr3_length: 17
clone_size: -
cdr3_aa: CASSLGRAGGLTDTQYF
cdr3_nt: TGTGCCAGCAGCTTGGGTAGGGCGGGGGGTCTCACAGATACGCAGTATTTT

j_call: TRBJ2-4
v_call: TRBV19
d_call: -
cdr3_length: 15
clone_size: -
cdr3_aa: CASRNPELAKNIQYF
cdr3_nt: TGTGCCAGTAGGAATCCAGAACTAGCCAAAAACATTCAGTACTTC

j_call: TRBJ1-1
v_call: TRBV30
d_call: TRBD1
cdr3_length: 10
clone_size: -
cdr3_aa: CACGQGQAFF
cdr3_nt: TGTGCCTGTGGACAGGGGCAAGCTTTCTTT

j_call: TRBJ2-1
v_call: TRBV24-1
d_call: TRBD2
cdr3_length: 16
clone_size: -
cdr3_aa: CATSDARYSGANEQFF
cdr3_nt: TGTGCCACCAGTGATGCAAGATATAGCGGGGCCAATGAGCAGTTCTTC

j_call: TRBJ1-5
v_call: TRBV4-3
d_call: -
cdr3_length: 14
clone_size: -
cdr3_aa: CASSQDWAPGTQHF
cdr3_nt: TGCGCCAGCAGCCAAGATTGGGCCCCCGGCACCCAGCATTTT

j_call: TRBJ2-2
v_call: TRBV11-3
d_call: -
cdr3_length: 15
clone_size: -
cdr3_aa: CASSLGDSHTGELFF
cdr3_nt: TGTGCCAGCAGCTTGGGCGACAGTCACACCGGGGAGCTGTTTTTT